The present T cell receptor beta chain was sequenced within a study of blood T cell repertoires in COVID-19. Study-wide context: Samples of COVID-19 (acute and convalescent) were obtained from the United States, Italy and Spain.

V was pared by 4 bases and J by 0 bases, with 11 bases of the junction left unmatched. The CDR3 is 19 residues long. CDR1 is LNHDA, CDR2 SQIVND, per germline (reference sequence). Seattle patients were enrolled while actively infected and followed longitudinally. Data came from immunoSEQ multiplex PCR; TCRdb stores just in-frame clones and leaves some out. The profile covers 140,000 to 150,000 clones, with approximately 85% appearing a single time and 8% taken by the ten largest. The rearrangement links TRBV19 to TRBJ2-2; TRBD1 matches at 10 bases. Specimen: peripheral blood. The sequence was obtained from a woman between 55 and 75 years old with COVID-19, enrolled during active disease. The CDR3 nucleotides are TGTGCCAGTAGTACCCCGGACAGGGGGGCCAATACGAACACCGGGGAGCTGTTTTTT. Its translation is CASSTPDRGANTNTGELFF.